Detailed here is one TCR beta chain. Its specificity is not known. The data stem from a study of post-analysis software for immune sequencing data. Study-level information: Clinical courses comprised relapsing-remitting, secondary progressive and progressive-relapsing multiple sclerosis.

Unique molecular identifiers were carried by the TCR beta cDNA libraries. Input of about 0.9 to 10 million T cells yielded a few hundred thousand cDNA molecules. TCRdb reprocessed the PCR reads with MiXCR, giving one entry per CDR3 protein. This table has a few hundred thousand distinct CDR3 sequences, around 40% appearing once. Notes on the study in general: Normalized Chao1 diversity was significantly lower in multiple sclerosis patients than in controls. Those samples that were prepared in the same batch co-clustered strongly by F measure.

This clonotype was obtained from a girl aged 5-17 years with multiple sclerosis. The sequencing sample was made of blood.

The CDR3 DNA is TGCGCCAGCAGCTTGGGGGCAGGCGGCGCGATTTCCTACGAGCAGTACTTC. Translated: CASSLGAGGAISYEQYF. This chain connects TRBV5-1 to TRBJ2-7; D remains unclear. Germline values: CDR1 SGHRS, CDR2 YFSETQ. Trimming removed 0 bases at V and 1 base at J, with 17 bases between. This CDR3 has 17 amino acids.